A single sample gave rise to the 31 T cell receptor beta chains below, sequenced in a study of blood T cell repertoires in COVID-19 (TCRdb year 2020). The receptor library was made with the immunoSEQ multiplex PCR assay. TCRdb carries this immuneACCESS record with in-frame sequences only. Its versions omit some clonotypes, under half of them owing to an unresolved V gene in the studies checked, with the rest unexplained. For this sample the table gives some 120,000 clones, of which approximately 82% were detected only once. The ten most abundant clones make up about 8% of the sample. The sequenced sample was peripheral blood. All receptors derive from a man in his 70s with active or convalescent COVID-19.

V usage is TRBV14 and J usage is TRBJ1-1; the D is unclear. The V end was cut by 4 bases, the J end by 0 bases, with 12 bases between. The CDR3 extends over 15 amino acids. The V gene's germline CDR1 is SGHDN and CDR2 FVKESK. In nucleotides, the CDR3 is TGTGCCAGCAGCCCAAGGAGGGATATGAACACTGAAGCTTTCTTT. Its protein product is CASSPRRDMNTEAFF.

The CDR3 loop reads CASRGDNGQETQYF. As DNA, the CDR3 is TGTGCCAGCAGAGGGGATAACGGACAAGAGACCCAGTACTTC. This sequence joins TRBV28 and TRBJ2-5, with D tentatively TRBD1 (5 bases). Trimming pared 6 bases from V and 2 bases from J, leaving 13 bases between. This CDR3 has 14 residues. From germline, CDR1 is MDHEN and CDR2 SYDVKM. The complete variable domain, with remaining parts taken from reference TRBV28 and TRBJ2-5, reads DVKVTQSSRYLVKRTGEKVFLECVQDMDHENMFWYRQDPGLGLRLIYFSYDVKMKEKGDIPEGYSVSREKKERFSLILESASTNQTSMYLCASRGDNGQETQYFGPGTRLLVL.

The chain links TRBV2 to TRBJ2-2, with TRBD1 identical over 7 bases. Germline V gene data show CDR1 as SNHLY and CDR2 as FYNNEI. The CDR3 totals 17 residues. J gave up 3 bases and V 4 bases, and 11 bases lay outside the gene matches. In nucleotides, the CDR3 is TGTGCCAGCAGTGTTTACACAGGGGTGTCGGACACCGGGGAGCTGTTTTTT. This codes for CASSVYTGVSDTGELFF. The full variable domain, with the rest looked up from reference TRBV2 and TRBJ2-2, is EPEVTQTPSHQVTQMGQEVILRCVPISNHLYFYWYRQILGQKVEFLVSFYNNEISEKSEIFDDQFSVERPDGSNFTLKIRSTKLEDSAMYFCASSVYTGVSDTGELFFGEGSRLTVL.

The CDR3 DNA sequence: TGCAGCGTTGCAACCGGGGTCAGTCAGCCCCAGCATTTT. Translated, it gives CSVATGVSQPQHF. This chain links TRBV29-1 with TRBJ1-5; D ambiguous. The CDR3 length is 13 residues. V shed 4 bases and J shed 6 bases, with 13 bases lying between them. Germline V gene sequence: CDR1 SQVTM, CDR2 ANQGSEA. The full variable domain, completed using reference TRBV29-1 and TRBJ1-5, is SAVISQKPSRDICQRGTSLTIQCQVDSQVTMMFWYRQQPGQSLTLIATANQGSEATYESGFVIDKFPISRPNLTFSTLTVSNMSPEDSSIYLCSVATGVSQPQHFGDGTRLSIL.

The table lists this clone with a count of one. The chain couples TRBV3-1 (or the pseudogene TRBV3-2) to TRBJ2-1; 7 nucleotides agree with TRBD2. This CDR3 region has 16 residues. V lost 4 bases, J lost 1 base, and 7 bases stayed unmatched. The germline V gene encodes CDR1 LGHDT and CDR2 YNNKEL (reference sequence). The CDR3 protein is CASSLPGRTSYNEQFF. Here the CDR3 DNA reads TGTGCCAGCAGCCTGCCCGGGAGGACTTCCTACAATGAGCAGTTCTTC.

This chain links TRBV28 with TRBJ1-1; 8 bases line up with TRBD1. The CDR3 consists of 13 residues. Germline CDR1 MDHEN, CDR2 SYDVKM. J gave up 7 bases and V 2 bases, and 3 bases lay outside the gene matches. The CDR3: CASSLRTGIEAFF. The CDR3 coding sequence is TGTGCCAGCAGTTTAAGGACAGGGATTGAAGCTTTCTTT.

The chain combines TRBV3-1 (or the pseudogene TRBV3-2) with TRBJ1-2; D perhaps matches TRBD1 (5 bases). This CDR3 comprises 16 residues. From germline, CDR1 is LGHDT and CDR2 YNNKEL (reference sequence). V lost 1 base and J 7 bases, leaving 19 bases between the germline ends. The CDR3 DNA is TGTGCCAGCAGCCAAGGTGCGCAGGGTATCATAGGTGGCTACACCTTC. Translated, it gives CASSQGAQGIIGGYTF.

The DNA for the CDR3 is TGTGCCAGCAGCTTCGGTAGGGGGGAGCAGTACTTC. This codes for CASSFGRGEQYF. The J gene is TRBJ2-7, the V gene TRBV11-3; a weak D match, TRBD1 (6 bases). CDR1 and CDR2 (germline): SGHNT, YENEEA. V was trimmed by 3 bases and J by 7 bases, leaving 10 bases between them. The CDR3 contains 12 residues.

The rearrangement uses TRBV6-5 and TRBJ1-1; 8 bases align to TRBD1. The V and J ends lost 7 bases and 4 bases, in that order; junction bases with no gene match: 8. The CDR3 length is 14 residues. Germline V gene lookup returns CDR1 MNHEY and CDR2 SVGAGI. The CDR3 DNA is TGTGCCAGCACCACGACAGGGGTAGGCACTGAAGCTTTCTTT. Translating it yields CASTTTGVGTEAFF.

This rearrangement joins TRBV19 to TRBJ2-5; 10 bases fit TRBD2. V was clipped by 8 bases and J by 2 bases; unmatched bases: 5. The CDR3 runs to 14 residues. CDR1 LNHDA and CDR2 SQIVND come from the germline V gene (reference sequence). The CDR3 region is CASRSGRFQETQYF. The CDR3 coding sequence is TGTGCCAGTCGTAGCGGGAGGTTTCAAGAGACCCAGTACTTC. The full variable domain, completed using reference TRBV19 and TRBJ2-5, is DGGITQSPKYLFRKEGQNVTLSCEQNLNHDAMYWYRQDPGQGLRLIYYSQIVNDFQKGDIAEGYSVSREKKESFPLTVTSAQKNPTAFYLCASRSGRFQETQYFGPGTRLLVL.

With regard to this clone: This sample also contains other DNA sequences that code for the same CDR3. CDR3 nucleotides: TGTGCCAGCAGCTTAGGGGGGCAGGGATCGTATGGCTACACCTTC. Translated: CASSLGGQGSYGYTF. The V call is TRBV7-2, the J call TRBJ1-2, with TRBD1 as a possible D gene (6 bases). Per the germline V gene, CDR1 is SGHTA and CDR2 is FQGNSA. Trimming removed 1 base from V and 5 bases from J, with 14 bases in between. This CDR3 has 15 amino acids.

The CDR3 here is CASSEQYRGPSYEQYF. CDR3 nucleotide sequence: TGTGCCAGCAGTGAACAGTACAGGGGGCCCTCCTACGAGCAGTACTTC. The genes are TRBV6-1 and TRBJ2-7, with TRBD1 matching 9 bases. Per germline, CDR1 MNHNS and CDR2 SASEGT. The CDR3 consists of 16 residues. With V trimmed by 2 bases and J by 0 bases, 5 bases remained unmatched.

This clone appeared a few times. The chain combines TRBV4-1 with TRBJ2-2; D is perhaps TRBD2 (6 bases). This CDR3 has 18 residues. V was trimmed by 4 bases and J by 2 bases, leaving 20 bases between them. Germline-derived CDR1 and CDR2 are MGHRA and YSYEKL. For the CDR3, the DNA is TGCGCCAGCAGCCCGGCCCTTCCCGGGACTTACAACACCGGGGAGCTGTTTTTT. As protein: CASSPALPGTYNTGELFF.

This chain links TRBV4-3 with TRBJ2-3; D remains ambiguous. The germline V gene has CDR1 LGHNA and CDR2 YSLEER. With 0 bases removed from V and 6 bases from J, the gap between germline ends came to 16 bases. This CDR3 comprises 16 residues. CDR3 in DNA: TGCGCCAGCAGCCAAGATATGACTGCCGCCTGGGATACGCAGTATTTT. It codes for CASSQDMTAAWDTQYF.

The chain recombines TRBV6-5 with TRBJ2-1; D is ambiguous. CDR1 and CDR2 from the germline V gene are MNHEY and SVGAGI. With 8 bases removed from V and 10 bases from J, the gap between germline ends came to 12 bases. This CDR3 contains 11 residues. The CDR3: CASEPAGEQFF. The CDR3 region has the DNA TGTGCCAGCGAGCCCGCCGGGGAGCAGTTCTTC.

The DNA of the CDR3 is TGTGCCATCAGTGAGTCGGGAGGGACTCAGGGCTACACCTTC. It specifies CAISESGGTQGYTF. V usage is TRBV10-3 and J usage is TRBJ1-2, with D maybe TRBD1 (5 bases). The germline CDR1 and CDR2 sequences are ENHRY and SYGVKD. This CDR3 contains 14 residues. Deletions cut 0 bases from V and 8 bases from J, with 13 bases between.

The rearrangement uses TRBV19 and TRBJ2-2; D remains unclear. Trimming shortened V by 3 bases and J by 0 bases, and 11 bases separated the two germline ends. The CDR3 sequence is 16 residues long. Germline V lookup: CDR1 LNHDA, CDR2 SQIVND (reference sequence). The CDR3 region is CASSIPGITNTGELFF. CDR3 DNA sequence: TGTGCCAGTAGTATCCCAGGAATCACGAACACCGGGGAGCTGTTTTTT.

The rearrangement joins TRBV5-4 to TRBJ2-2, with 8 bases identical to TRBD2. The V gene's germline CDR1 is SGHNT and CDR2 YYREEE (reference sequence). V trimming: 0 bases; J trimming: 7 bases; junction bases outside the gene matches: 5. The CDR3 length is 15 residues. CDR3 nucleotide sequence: TGTGCCAGCAGCTTGGATAGCGGGGCTAGCGGGGAGCTGTTTTTT. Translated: CASSLDSGASGELFF.

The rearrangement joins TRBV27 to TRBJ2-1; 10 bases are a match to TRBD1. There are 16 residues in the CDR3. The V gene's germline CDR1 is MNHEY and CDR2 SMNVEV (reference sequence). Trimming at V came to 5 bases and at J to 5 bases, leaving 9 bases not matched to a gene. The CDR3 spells CASSIYGTGVNNEQFF. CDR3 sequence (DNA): TGTGCCAGCAGTATTTATGGGACAGGGGTTAACAATGAGCAGTTCTTC.

In DNA form, the CDR3 reads TGTGCCAGCTCACCCGCCCGGGGACAGGGCACAGATACGCAGTATTTT. Protein: CASSPARGQGTDTQYF. This chain connects TRBV18 to TRBJ2-3; TRBD1 matches 8 bases. The junction had 6 bases not matched to a gene; V was cut back by 3 bases and J by 1 base. CDR3 size: 16 residues. Per germline, CDR1 KGHSH and CDR2 LQKENI. Together with reference TRBV18 and TRBJ2-3, the CDR3 gives the full variable domain: NAGVMQNPRHLVRRRGQEARLRCSPMKGHSHVYWYRQLPEEGLKFMVYLQKENIIDESGMPKERFSAEFPKEGPSILRIQQVVRGDSAAYFCASSPARGQGTDTQYFGPGTRLTVL.

The CDR3 is CASSPDRDRQPQHF. The CDR3 nucleotides are TGTGCCAGCTCACCGGACAGGGACAGGCAGCCCCAGCATTTT. V is TRBV18 and J is TRBJ1-5, with 8 bases that match TRBD1. Trimming removed 3 bases from V and 7 bases from J; junction bases left unmatched: 5. Germline V gene data show CDR1 as KGHSH and CDR2 as LQKENI. The CDR3 runs to 14 residues.

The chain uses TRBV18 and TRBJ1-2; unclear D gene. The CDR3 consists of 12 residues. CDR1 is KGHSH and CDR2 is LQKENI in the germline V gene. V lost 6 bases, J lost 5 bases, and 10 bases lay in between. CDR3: CASSPPGYGYTF. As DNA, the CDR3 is TGTGCCAGCTCCCCGCCAGGTTATGGCTACACCTTC.

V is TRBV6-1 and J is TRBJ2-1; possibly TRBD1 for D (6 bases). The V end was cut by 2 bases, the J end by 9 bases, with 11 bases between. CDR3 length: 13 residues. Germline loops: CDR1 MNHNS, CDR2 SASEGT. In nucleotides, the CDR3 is TGTGCCAGCAGTGAACGGCAGGGGTTTGAGCAGTTCTTC. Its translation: CASSERQGFEQFF.

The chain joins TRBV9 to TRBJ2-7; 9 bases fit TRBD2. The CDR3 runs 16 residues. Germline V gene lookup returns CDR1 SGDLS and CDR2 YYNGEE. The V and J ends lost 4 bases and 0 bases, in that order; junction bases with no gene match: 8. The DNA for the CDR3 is TGTGCCAGCAGCCCTCACAGCGGGGGGCGCTCCTACGAGCAGTACTTC. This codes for CASSPHSGGRSYEQYF. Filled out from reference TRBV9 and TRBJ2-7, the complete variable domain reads DSGVTQTPKHLITATGQRVTLRCSPRSGDLSVYWYQQSLDQGLQFLIQYYNGEERAKGNILERFSAQQFPDLHSELNLSSLELGDSALYFCASSPHSGGRSYEQYFGPGTRLTVT.

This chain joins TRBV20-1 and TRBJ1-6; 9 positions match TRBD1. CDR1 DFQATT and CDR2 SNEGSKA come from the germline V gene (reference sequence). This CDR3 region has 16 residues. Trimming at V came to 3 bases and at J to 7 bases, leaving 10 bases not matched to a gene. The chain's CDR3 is CSASVPGQGYNSPLHF. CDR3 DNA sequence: TGCAGTGCTAGTGTACCGGGACAGGGCTACAATTCACCCCTCCACTTT.

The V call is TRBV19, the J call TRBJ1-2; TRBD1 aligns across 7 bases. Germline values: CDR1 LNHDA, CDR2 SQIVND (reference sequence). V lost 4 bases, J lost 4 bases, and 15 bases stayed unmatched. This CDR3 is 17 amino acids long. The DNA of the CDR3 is TGTGCCAGTAGTACTCTAACCGACAGGGATGTTATCTATGGCTACACCTTC. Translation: CASSTLTDRDVIYGYTF.

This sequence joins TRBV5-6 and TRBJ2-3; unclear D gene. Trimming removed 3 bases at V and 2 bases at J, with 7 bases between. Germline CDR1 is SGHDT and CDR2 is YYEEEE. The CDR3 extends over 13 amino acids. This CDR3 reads CASSSRLTDTQYF. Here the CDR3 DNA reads TGTGCCAGCAGCTCCCGTCTCACAGATACGCAGTATTTT.

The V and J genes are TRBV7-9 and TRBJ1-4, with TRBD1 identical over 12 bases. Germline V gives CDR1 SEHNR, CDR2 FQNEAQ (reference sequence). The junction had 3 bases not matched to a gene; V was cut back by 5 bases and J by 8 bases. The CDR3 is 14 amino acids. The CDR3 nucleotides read TGTGCCAGCAGCCCCGGGACAGGGGGCGAAAAACTGTTTTTT. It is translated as CASSPGTGGEKLFF.

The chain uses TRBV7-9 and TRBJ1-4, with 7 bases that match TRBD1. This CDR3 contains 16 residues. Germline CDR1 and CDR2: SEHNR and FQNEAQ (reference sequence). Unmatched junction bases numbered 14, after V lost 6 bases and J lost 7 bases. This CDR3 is CASRGTRGLIGEKLFF. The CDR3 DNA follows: TGTGCCAGCAGGGGGACGAGGGGGCTTATCGGTGAAAAACTGTTTTTT.

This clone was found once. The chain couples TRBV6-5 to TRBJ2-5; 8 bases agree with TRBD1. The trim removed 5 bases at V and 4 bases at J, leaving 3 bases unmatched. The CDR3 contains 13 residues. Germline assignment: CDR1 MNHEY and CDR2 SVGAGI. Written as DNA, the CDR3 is TGTGCCAGCAGTCAGGGGGCGCGAGAGACCCAGTACTTC. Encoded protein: CASSQGARETQYF.

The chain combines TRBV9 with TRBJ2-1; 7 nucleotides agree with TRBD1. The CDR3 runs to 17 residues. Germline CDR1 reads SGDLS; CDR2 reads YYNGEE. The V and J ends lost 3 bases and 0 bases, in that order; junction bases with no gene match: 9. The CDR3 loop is CASSDSPGQSSYNEQFF. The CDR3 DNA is TGTGCCAGCAGCGATTCGCCGGGACAGAGCTCCTACAATGAGCAGTTCTTC.